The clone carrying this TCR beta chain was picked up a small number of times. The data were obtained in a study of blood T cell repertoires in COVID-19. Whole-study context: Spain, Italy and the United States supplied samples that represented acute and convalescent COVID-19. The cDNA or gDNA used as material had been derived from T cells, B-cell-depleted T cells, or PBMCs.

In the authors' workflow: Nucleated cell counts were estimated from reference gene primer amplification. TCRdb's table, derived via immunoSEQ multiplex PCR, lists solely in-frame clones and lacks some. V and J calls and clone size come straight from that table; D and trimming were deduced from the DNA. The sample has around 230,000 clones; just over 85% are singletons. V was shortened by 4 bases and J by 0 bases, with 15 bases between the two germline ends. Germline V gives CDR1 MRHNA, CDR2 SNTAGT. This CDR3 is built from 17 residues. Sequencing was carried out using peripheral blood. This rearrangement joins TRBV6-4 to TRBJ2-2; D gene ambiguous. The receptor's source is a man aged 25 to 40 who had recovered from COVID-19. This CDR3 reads CASSVLSSTTNTGELFF. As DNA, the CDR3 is TGTGCCAGCAGTGTCTTGTCCTCCACAACGAACACCGGGGAGCTGTTTTTT.